This T cell receptor (beta chain) derives from a study of T cells in narcolepsy. Comments on this clone: Antigen specificity is unknown.

There are 15 residues in the CDR3. With 1 base removed from V and 3 bases from J, the gap between germline ends came to 12 bases. Germline CDR1 is SGHAT and CDR2 is FQNNGV. Study-level findings and limits: Same-patient CSF and blood CD4+ T cell clonotypes included HCRT-specific and TRIB2-specific autoreactive ones. No autoreactive T cell clone sequences appeared in some memory CD4+ repertoires. Healthy controls reportedly lacked the autoreactive clonotypes serially found in patients' blood.

Libraries were prepared by immunoSEQ multiplex PCR; TCRdb keeps only in-frame clonotypes and omits some of them. The sample carries fewer than 35,000 clones, about 80% recorded once. The source is a human donor with narcolepsy. Sequences were obtained from CD45RA- memory CD4+ T cells from PBMCs. This rearrangement joins TRBV11-2 to TRBJ1-2; D is ambiguous. The CDR3 here is CASSLAPGIDYGYTF. The CDR3, as DNA: TGTGCCAGCAGCTTAGCACCGGGTATCGACTATGGCTACACCTTC.